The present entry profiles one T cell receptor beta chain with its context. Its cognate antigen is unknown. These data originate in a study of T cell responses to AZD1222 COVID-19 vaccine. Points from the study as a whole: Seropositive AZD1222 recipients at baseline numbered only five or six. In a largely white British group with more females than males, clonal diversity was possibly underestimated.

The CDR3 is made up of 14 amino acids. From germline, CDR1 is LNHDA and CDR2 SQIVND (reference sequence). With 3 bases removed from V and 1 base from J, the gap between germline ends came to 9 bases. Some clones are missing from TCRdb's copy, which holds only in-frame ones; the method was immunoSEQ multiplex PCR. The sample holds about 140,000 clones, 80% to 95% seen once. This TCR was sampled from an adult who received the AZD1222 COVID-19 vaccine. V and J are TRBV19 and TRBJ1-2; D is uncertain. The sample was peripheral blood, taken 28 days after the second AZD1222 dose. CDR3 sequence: CASSMTTLNYGYTF. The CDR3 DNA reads TGTGCCAGTAGTATGACAACACTTAACTATGGCTACACCTTC.